This passage covers 20 T cell receptor beta chains from one sample sequenced in a study of blood T cell repertoires in COVID-19. Produced via immunoSEQ multiplex PCR; TCRdb's table is partial and in-frame only. In the table there are under 300,000 clones, around 91% of which are singletons. Specimen: peripheral blood. All receptors come from a woman in her fifties or sixties with COVID-19, enrolled during active disease.

This chain uses TRBV9 with TRBJ1-1, with D uncertain. The V gene lost 6 bases and the J gene lost 3 bases, with 18 bases spanning the gap. Germline CDR1 reads SGDLS; CDR2 reads YYNGEE. The CDR3 is made up of 15 amino acids. CDR3 sequence (DNA): TGTGCCAGCACCCCCTCGGGCGGGTTGGACACTGAAGCTTTCTTT. This gives the protein CASTPSGGLDTEAFF.

The genes are TRBV9 and TRBJ1-2; 8 positions agree with TRBD1. The germline CDR1 and CDR2 sequences are SGDLS and YYNGEE. There are 14 residues in the CDR3. With 4 bases clipped from V and 5 bases from J, the junction kept 7 bases outside the gene matches. CDR3 protein: CASSFRTGTYGYTF. CDR3 sequence (DNA): TGTGCCAGCAGCTTTAGGACAGGGACATATGGCTACACCTTC. The entire variable domain, with the rest obtained from reference TRBV9 and TRBJ1-2, is as follows: DSGVTQTPKHLITATGQRVTLRCSPRSGDLSVYWYQQSLDQGLQFLIQYYNGEERAKGNILERFSAQQFPDLHSELNLSSLELGDSALYFCASSFRTGTYGYTFGSGTRLTVV.

The chain couples TRBV7-2 to TRBJ1-5; TRBD1 might be the D (5 bases). This CDR3 is built from 15 residues. V dropped 5 bases and J dropped 1 base, with 12 bases sitting between them. Looked up from germline, CDR1 is SGHTA and CDR2 is FQGNSA. The CDR3 here is CASSPLGLSNQPQHF. As DNA, the CDR3 is TGTGCCAGCAGCCCCCTGGGACTGAGCAATCAGCCCCAGCATTTT. Based on the CDR3 plus reference TRBV7-2 and TRBJ1-5, the full variable domain is GAGVSQSPSNKVTEKGKDVELRCDPISGHTALYWYRQSLGQGLEFLIYFQGNSAPDKSGLPSDRFSAERTGGSVSTLTIQRTQQEDSAVYLCASSPLGLSNQPQHFGDGTRLSIL.

V and J are TRBV18 and TRBJ2-7; the match to TRBD1 covers 8 bases. J was trimmed by 3 bases and V by 3 bases; bases with no gene match: 4. The CDR3 runs to 14 residues. In germline, CDR1 is KGHSH, CDR2 LQKENI. The CDR3 nucleotides are TGTGCCAGCTCACCTACCGGGACAGGCTACGAGCAGTACTTC. Its translation: CASSPTGTGYEQYF. The full variable domain, with the rest looked up from reference TRBV18 and TRBJ2-7, is NAGVMQNPRHLVRRRGQEARLRCSPMKGHSHVYWYRQLPEEGLKFMVYLQKENIIDESGMPKERFSAEFPKEGPSILRIQQVVRGDSAAYFCASSPTGTGYEQYFGPGTRLTVT.

This chain connects TRBV7-9 to TRBJ1-5; D uncertain. The CDR3 spans 14 residues. Per the germline V gene, CDR1 is SEHNR and CDR2 is FQNEAQ (reference sequence). Trimming removed 5 bases at V and 4 bases at J, with 12 bases between. The chain's CDR3 is CASSAPGRNQPQHF. The CDR3 DNA reads as TGTGCCAGCAGCGCACCGGGTCGAAATCAGCCCCAGCATTTT. Supplemented by reference TRBV7-9 and TRBJ1-5, the full variable domain reads DTGVSQNPRHKITKRGQNVTFRCDPISEHNRLYWYRQTLGQGPEFLTYFQNEAQLEKSRLLSDRFSAERPKGSFSTLEIQRTEQGDSAMYLCASSAPGRNQPQHFGDGTRLSIL.

The chain uses TRBV2 and TRBJ2-3, with 7 bases that match TRBD2. This CDR3 region has 16 residues. Germline lookup yields CDR1 SNHLY and CDR2 FYNNEI. J lost 3 bases, V lost 2 bases, and 8 bases had no gene match. CDR3 in amino acids: CASSESAGLLTDTQYF. The CDR3 DNA reads TGTGCCAGCAGTGAAAGCGCGGGACTATTGACAGATACGCAGTATTTT.

This rearrangement joins TRBV2 to TRBJ2-5; TRBD1 matches at 10 bases. CDR3 length equals 14 residues. Germline CDR1 is SNHLY and CDR2 is FYNNEI. J was trimmed by 5 bases and V by 4 bases; bases with no gene match: 4. The CDR3 spells CASSGDRGRETQYF. The CDR3 DNA sequence: TGTGCCAGCAGTGGGGACAGGGGCAGGGAGACCCAGTACTTC.

The gene calls are TRBV7-9 and TRBJ1-1; the D is unclear. CDR1 is SEHNR and CDR2 is FQNEAQ in the germline V gene (reference sequence). This CDR3 is 13 amino acids long. Trimming cost V 3 bases and J 5 bases, with 10 bases left between them. In DNA, the CDR3 is TGTGCCAGCAGCTTGGAAAGAGGGACTGAAGCTTTCTTT. Protein: CASSLERGTEAFF.

The rearrangement links TRBV19 to TRBJ1-6; 10 nucleotides match TRBD1. From germline, CDR1 is LNHDA and CDR2 SQIVND (reference sequence). Trimming removed 5 bases from V and 3 bases from J; junction bases left unmatched: 7. This CDR3 region has 17 residues. The DNA of the CDR3 is TGTGCCAGTAGTCCCAGACAGGGGGCCTTCTATAATTCACCCCTCCACTTT. Protein sequence: CASSPRQGAFYNSPLHF.

This rearrangement joins TRBV5-4 to TRBJ2-3; tentative D call: TRBD2 (7 bases). The CDR3 sequence is 17 residues long. The ends were cut back, 6 bases at V and 2 bases at J, with 22 bases in the middle. Germline-derived CDR1 and CDR2 are SGHNT and YYREEE (reference sequence). The DNA of the CDR3 is TGTGCCAGCACCACTCGGGTAGGGGGGGGGTCCACAGATACGCAGTATTTT. Protein sequence: CASTTRVGGGSTDTQYF.

This chain joins TRBV11-2 and TRBJ1-6; D is uncertain. Germline loops: CDR1 SGHAT, CDR2 FQNNGV. V lost 1 base and J lost 10, with 8 bases in between. CDR3 size: 13 residues. The chain's CDR3 is CASSLVRESPLHF. The CDR3 nucleotides read TGTGCCAGCAGCTTAGTTAGAGAATCACCCCTCCACTTT.

The chain is built from TRBV19 and TRBJ2-5; 8 bases match TRBD2. The CDR3 loop spans 16 amino acids. In germline, CDR1 is LNHDA, CDR2 SQIVND (reference sequence). V lost 1 base to trimming and J lost 1 base; unmatched junction nucleotides: 5. CDR3 region: CASSIGVAGIQETQYF. CDR3 nucleotides: TGTGCCAGTAGTATAGGAGTAGCGGGGATCCAAGAGACCCAGTACTTC.

The chain is built from TRBV15 and TRBJ1-1; no definite D call. Germline lookup yields CDR1 LNHNV and CDR2 YYDKDF (reference sequence). Trimming removed 1 base at V and 0 bases at J, with 15 bases between. This CDR3 has 17 amino acids. Here the CDR3 reads CATSRAPVGGLNTEAFF. CDR3 nucleotide sequence: TGTGCCACCAGCAGAGCCCCAGTTGGAGGGCTGAACACTGAAGCTTTCTTT. Full variable domain (rest looked up from reference TRBV15 and TRBJ1-1): DAMVIQNPRYQVTQFGKPVTLSCSQTLNHNVMYWYQQKSSQAPKLLFHYYDKDFNNEADTPDNFQSRRPNTSFCFLDIRSPGLGDTAMYLCATSRAPVGGLNTEAFFGQGTRLTVV.

The V and J genes are TRBV9 and TRBJ1-6, with D unclear. Deletions cut 0 bases from V and 2 bases from J, with 9 bases between. This CDR3 spans 16 amino acids. Germline loops: CDR1 SGDLS, CDR2 YYNGEE. CDR3 DNA: TGTGCCAGCAGCGTAGACCCGACAACCTATAATTCACCCCTCCACTTT. Its protein product is CASSVDPTTYNSPLHF.

V gene TRBV30 combines with J gene TRBJ1-1; D is unclear. The V gene's germline CDR1 is GTSNPN and CDR2 SVGIG (reference sequence). The CDR3 covers 14 residues. Trimming pared 0 bases from V and 5 bases from J, leaving 13 bases between. The CDR3 region is CAWSVSLRKTEAFF. The CDR3 nucleotides read TGTGCCTGGAGTGTCTCCCTGAGGAAGACTGAAGCTTTCTTT.

The chain joins TRBV18 to TRBJ2-6, with unresolved D. The CDR3 spans 13 residues. The V and J ends lost 6 bases and 4 bases respectively, with 7 bases between them. In germline, CDR1 is KGHSH, CDR2 LQKENI. DNA of the CDR3: TGTGCCAGCTCCCCCCCAGGGGCCAACGTCCTGACTTTC. Translation gives CASSPPGANVLTF. The full variable domain, its missing parts supplied by reference TRBV18 and TRBJ2-6, is NAGVMQNPRHLVRRRGQEARLRCSPMKGHSHVYWYRQLPEEGLKFMVYLQKENIIDESGMPKERFSAEFPKEGPSILRIQQVVRGDSAAYFCASSPPGANVLTFGAGSRLTVL.

The rearrangement uses TRBV6-5 and TRBJ2-3; 10 bases fit TRBD1. CDR1 is MNHEY, CDR2 SVGAGI, per germline. Trimming removed 6 bases from V and 3 bases from J; junction bases left unmatched: 3. The CDR3 loop spans 14 amino acids. CDR3 residues: CASSWTGGTDTQYF. DNA of the CDR3: TGTGCCAGCAGCTGGACAGGGGGGACAGATACGCAGTATTTT.

The chain joins TRBV5-6 to TRBJ1-2; unclear D gene. The germline V gene encodes CDR1 SGHDT and CDR2 YYEEEE. Trimming removed 0 bases from V and 2 bases from J, with 5 bases in between. The CDR3 sequence is 13 residues long. For the CDR3, the DNA is TGTGCCAGCAGCTTGGGAGCCAACTATGGCTACACCTTC. It translates to CASSLGANYGYTF.

CDR3 sequence (DNA): TGTGCCAGCAGCTTAAGGCGGACCTACGAGCAGTACTTC. Protein sequence: CASSLRRTYEQYF. The chain uses TRBV7-2 and TRBJ2-7; D is uncertain. The V and J ends lost 2 bases and 2 bases respectively, with 7 bases between them. The CDR3 extends over 13 amino acids. Per the germline V gene, CDR1 is SGHTA and CDR2 is FQGNSA.

This chain joins TRBV6-5 and TRBJ2-2; 7 nucleotides agree with TRBD1. V lost 6 bases, J lost 1 base, and 5 bases stayed unmatched. This CDR3 has 15 residues. Germline V gives CDR1 MNHEY, CDR2 SVGAGI. The CDR3 DNA reads as TGTGCCAGCAGGACAGGGCAATTGAACACCGGGGAGCTGTTTTTT. Its protein is CASRTGQLNTGELFF.